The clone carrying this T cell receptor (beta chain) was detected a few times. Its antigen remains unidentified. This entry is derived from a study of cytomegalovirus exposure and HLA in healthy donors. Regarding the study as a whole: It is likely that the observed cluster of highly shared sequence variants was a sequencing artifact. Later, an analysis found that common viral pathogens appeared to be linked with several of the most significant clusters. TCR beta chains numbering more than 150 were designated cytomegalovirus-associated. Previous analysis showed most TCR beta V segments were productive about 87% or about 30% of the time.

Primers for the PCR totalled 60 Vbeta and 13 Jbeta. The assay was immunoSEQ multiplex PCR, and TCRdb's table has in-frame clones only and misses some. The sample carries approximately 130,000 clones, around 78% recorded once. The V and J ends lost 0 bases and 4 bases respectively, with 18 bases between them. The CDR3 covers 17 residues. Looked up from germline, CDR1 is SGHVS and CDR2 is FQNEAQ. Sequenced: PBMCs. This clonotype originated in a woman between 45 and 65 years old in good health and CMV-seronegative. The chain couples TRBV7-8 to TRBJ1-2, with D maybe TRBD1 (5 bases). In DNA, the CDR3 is TGTGCCAGCAGCTTAGCGTCGGGAGGGGCTCTCGGCTATGGCTACACCTTC. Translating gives CASSLASGGALGYGYTF.